The entry that follows covers one T cell receptor (beta chain) sequence. This clonotype appeared many times. Its binding antigen is unknown. No per-base quality is available; no much larger clone lies one base away. The treatment or condition label, as the study defines it: live attenuated yellow fever vaccine strain. PBMCs were isolated from peripheral blood using a standard Ficoll-Paque protocol. Dynabeads CD4 and CD8 positive selection kits were used to isolate the CD4 and CD8 T-cell fractions. RNA was extracted with TriZol from bulk PBMCs, CD4 and CD8 fractions, and dextramer-positive and dextramer-negative fractions. The sample originates from a study of T cells after yellow fever vaccination (dated by TCRdb to the late 2010s). Concerning the study at large: Libraries from fractions with low cell numbers were prepared with the SMART-Seq v4 Ultra Low Input RNA kit. The cohort comprised two healthy male donors, one aged 18 to 30 and one aged 30 to 40 years. Blood was drawn at multiple timepoints before and after primary and secondary immunization, with bulk PBMC replicates and cell subsets isolated. Bulk TCR alpha and beta repertoires were sequenced longitudinally to track T-cell clones before and after primary and booster YFV17D yellow fever vaccination.

Synthesis of TCR cDNA relied on 5'RACE template switching, a step that introduced a universal primer site along with unique molecular identifiers. cDNA synthesis was primed from both the TCR alpha and TCR beta constant segments. Library amplification involved two PCR steps, and the second step added sample barcodes and sequencing adapters. Sequencing of libraries was performed on Illumina HiSeq 2500 (2x100 bp) or NovaSeq (2x150 bp). Processing in the source paper ran as follows. Demultiplexing of reads and collapsing into UMI consensus sequences were performed with MIGEC, and V(D)J alignment was carried out with MiXCR. Vaccine-responding clonotypes were defined with edgeR using replicate PBMC samples, requiring FDR below 0.01 and a log2 fold change above 5 up to day 15. Each bulk clonotype was labeled CD4 or CD8 based on which sequenced repertoire, CD4 or CD8, contained the clonotype at higher abundance. Using fastp trimming at Q25 and MiXCR clonotype assembly, TCRdb reanalyzed the public sequencing data and kept in-frame beta chains. Identical CDR3 protein sequences are pooled into one entry, listed with their most common genes and DNA. The V and J calls were determined by TCRdb, not by the authors. The sample includes around 230,000 distinct CDR3 sequences, with more than 6.5% observed a single time. 0.85% to 1.2% of the sample rests with the top ten.

Study-level results and caveats: The secondary T-cell response was weaker than the primary response but faster, peaking on day 5 instead of day 15. Because only a couple of donors were included in the study, the extent to which the findings can be generalized is limited. FACS-sorted repertoires could contain abundant contaminating clonotypes from the bulk population, so computational filtering was required. A small share of clonotypes occurred in both CD4 and CD8 compartments, likely arising from convergent recombination. After the booster, most clones that had expanded after primary vaccination were detected again (around 97% of CD4 and around nine tenths of CD8), suggesting broad maintenance of memory.

Trimming removed 7 bases from V and 4 bases from J; the gene matches leave 4 bases unexplained. Inclusive of the bounding cysteine and phenylalanine, the CDR3 is 12 residues long. Just the 36-base CDR3 DNA is kept, in frame starting at base 1. In this chain, TRBV12-3 or TRBV12-4 is recombined with TRBJ2-7; 7 central bases correspond to TRBD2. The sequence derives from a man younger than 40 who received the YFV17D yellow fever vaccine. Sequencing was performed on CD4+ T cells sorted from PBMCs, taken on the day of the yellow fever booster vaccination. The nucleotide sequence reads as follows: TGTGCCAGCAATCGGGGGGAGTACGAGCAGTACTTC. The encoded protein is CASNRGEYEQYF.